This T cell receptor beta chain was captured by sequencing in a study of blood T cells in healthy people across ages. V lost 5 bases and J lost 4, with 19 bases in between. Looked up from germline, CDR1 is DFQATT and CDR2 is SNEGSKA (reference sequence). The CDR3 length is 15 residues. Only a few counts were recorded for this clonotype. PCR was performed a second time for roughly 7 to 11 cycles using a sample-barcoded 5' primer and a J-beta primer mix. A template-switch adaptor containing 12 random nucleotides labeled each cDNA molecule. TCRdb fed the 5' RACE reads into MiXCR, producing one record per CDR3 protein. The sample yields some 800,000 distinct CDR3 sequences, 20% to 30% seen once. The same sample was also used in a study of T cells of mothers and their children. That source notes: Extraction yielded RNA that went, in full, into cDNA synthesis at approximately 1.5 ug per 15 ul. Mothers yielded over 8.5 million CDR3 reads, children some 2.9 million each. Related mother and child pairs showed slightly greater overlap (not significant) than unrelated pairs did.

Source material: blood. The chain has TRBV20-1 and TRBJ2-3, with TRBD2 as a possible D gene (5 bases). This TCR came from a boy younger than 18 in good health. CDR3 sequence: CSAPRTVLEPDTQYF. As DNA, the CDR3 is TGCAGTGCTCCCCGGACTGTTCTAGAGCCAGATACGCAGTATTTT.